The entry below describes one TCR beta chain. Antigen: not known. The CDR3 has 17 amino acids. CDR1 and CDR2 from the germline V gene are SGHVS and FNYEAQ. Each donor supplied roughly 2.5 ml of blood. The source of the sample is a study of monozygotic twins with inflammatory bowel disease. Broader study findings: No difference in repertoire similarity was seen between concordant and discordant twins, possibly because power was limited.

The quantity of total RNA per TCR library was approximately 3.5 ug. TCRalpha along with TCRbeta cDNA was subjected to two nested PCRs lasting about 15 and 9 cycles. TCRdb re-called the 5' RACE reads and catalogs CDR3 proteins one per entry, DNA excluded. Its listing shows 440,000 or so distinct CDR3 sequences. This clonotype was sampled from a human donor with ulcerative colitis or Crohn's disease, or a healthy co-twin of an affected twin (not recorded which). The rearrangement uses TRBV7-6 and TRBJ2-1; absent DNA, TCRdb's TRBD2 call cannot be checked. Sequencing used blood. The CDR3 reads CASSPFTAGGLLNEQFF.